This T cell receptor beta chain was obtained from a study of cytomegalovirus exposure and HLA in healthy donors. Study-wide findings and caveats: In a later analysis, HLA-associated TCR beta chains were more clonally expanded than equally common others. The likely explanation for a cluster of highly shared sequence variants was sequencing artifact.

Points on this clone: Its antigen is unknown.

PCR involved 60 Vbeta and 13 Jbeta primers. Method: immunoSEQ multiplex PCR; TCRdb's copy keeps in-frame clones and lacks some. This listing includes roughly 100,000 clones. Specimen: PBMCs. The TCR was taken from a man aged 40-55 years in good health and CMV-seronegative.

CDR3 in amino acids: CASMSQTSGEYNEQFF. In DNA, the CDR3 is TGTGCCTCCATGTCTCAGACTAGCGGGGAATACAATGAGCAGTTCTTC. The chain has TRBV10-3 and TRBJ2-1; 11 positions match TRBD2. Germline CDR1 ENHRY, CDR2 SYGVKD. The V segment lost 11 bases and the J segment 4 bases; nucleotides outside the gene matches: 13. This CDR3 is 16 amino acids long.